The 26 T cell receptor beta chains below come from one sample, sequenced in a study of blood T cell repertoires in COVID-19 (dated by TCRdb to 2018 to 2021). Library construction relied on the immunoSEQ multiplex PCR assay. Not all clones reach the TCRdb copy of this immuneACCESS table, which keeps in-frame sequences only. Checked studies attribute under half of the gap to unresolved V genes and leave the rest unexplained. The sample profile shows approximately 300,000 clones; around 91% of them were found once. The top ten clones comprise around 4.4% of the sample. What was sequenced was PBMCs or T cells enriched from blood (not recorded which). The receptor source for this set is a woman aged 18-29 years with acute COVID-19.

This chain links TRBV4-2 with TRBJ2-3; D is possibly TRBD2 (6 bases). This CDR3 is 12 amino acids long. CDR1 LGHNA and CDR2 YNFKEQ come from the germline V gene. The CDR3 sequence is CGVGTSTDTQYF. CDR3 sequence (DNA): TGTGGAGTTGGGACTAGCACAGATACGCAGTATTTT.

The gene calls are TRBV5-1 and TRBJ2-3; D is perhaps TRBD1 (5 bases). This CDR3 comprises 14 residues. Deletions cut 2 bases from V and 4 bases from J, with 11 bases between. Germline lookup yields CDR1 SGHRS and CDR2 YFSETQ. CDR3 region: CASSLGRVPDTQYF. The CDR3 DNA sequence: TGCGCCAGCAGCTTAGGCAGGGTCCCAGATACGCAGTATTTT.

Comment on this clone: This sample includes further DNA sequences coding for the same CDR3. The CDR3 here is CASSYSRDSYEQYF. CDR3 coding DNA: TGTGCCAGCAGTTACTCGCGGGATTCCTACGAGCAGTACTTC. The chain carries TRBV6-5 and TRBJ2-7; a possible D gene is TRBD2 (6 bases). The V gene lost 0 bases and the J gene lost 1 base, with 7 bases spanning the gap. Germline loops: CDR1 MNHEY, CDR2 SVGAGI. The CDR3 is made up of 14 amino acids.

This clone was observed once. This chain joins TRBV28 and TRBJ1-2; perhaps TRBD1 as D (6 bases). Germline V gives CDR1 MDHEN, CDR2 SYDVKM. V was pared by 3 bases and J by 1 base, with 18 bases between. This CDR3 comprises 17 residues. CDR3 in DNA: TGTGCCAGCAGTTTCCCTGGGACAAGGGAAGGTAACTATGGCTACACCTTC. It codes for CASSFPGTREGNYGYTF.

This clone was seen ten or more times. J is TRBJ2-7 and V is TRBV19, with TRBD1 matching 7 bases. The CDR3 runs 13 residues. The germline CDR1 and CDR2 sequences are LNHDA and SQIVND (reference sequence). V lost 5 bases and J lost 3; bases outside the gene matches: 4. Here the CDR3 reads CASSRDSNYEQYF. The CDR3 DNA is TGTGCCAGTAGTCGGGACAGCAACTACGAGCAGTACTTC.

V usage is TRBV28 and J usage is TRBJ2-2; the D gene is possibly TRBD1 (5 bases). Germline CDR1 reads MDHEN; CDR2 reads SYDVKM. This CDR3 is built from 17 residues. Trimming removed 4 bases at V and 1 base at J, with 16 bases between. Here the CDR3 DNA reads TGTGCCAGCAGTTCCCCCCTGCGACAGAGGAACACCGGGGAGCTGTTTTTT. Protein sequence: CASSSPLRQRNTGELFF.

CDR3 loop: CAISQRGKSNGDEQYF. The CDR3 coding sequence is TGTGCCATCAGTCAGCGAGGGAAATCGAACGGCGACGAGCAGTACTTC. This chain links TRBV10-3 with TRBJ2-7, with D maybe TRBD2 (5 bases). The germline gives CDR1 ENHRY, CDR2 SYGVKD. Trimming shortened V by 5 bases and J by 5 bases, and 22 bases separated the two germline ends. The CDR3 loop spans 16 amino acids.

As to this clone: This sample includes further DNA sequences coding for the same CDR3. The chain carries TRBV7-9 and TRBJ2-7; no firm D call. V was pared by 1 base and J by 2 bases, with 6 bases between. The germline V gene has CDR1 SEHNR and CDR2 FQNEAQ (reference sequence). The CDR3 spans 13 residues. Here the CDR3 DNA reads TGTGCCAGCAGCTTAGGCGCAACCTACGAGCAGTACTTC. Amino acids: CASSLGATYEQYF.

This rearrangement joins TRBV4-1 to TRBJ1-2; D not certain. This CDR3 spans 13 amino acids. Trimming pared 0 bases from V and 8 bases from J, leaving 10 bases between. The germline gives CDR1 MGHRA, CDR2 YSYEKL. The CDR3, as DNA: TGCGCCAGCAGCCAAGATCGATCAGGAGGCTACACCTTC. Protein sequence: CASSQDRSGGYTF.

V usage is TRBV5-8 and J usage is TRBJ1-6; weak D call: TRBD1 (5 bases). In germline, CDR1 is SGHTS, CDR2 YDEGEE. This CDR3 region has 15 residues. Trimming stripped 1 base from V and 10 bases from J, with 15 bases between. CDR3 DNA sequence: TGTGCCAGCAGCTTGAGTGCGGGGCCGCCATCACCCCTCCACTTT. Amino acid sequence: CASSLSAGPPSPLHF.

The V gene is TRBV5-6, the J gene TRBJ1-1; D is possibly TRBD1 (6 bases). V was clipped by 0 bases and J by 5 bases, with 14 bases between them. This CDR3 is 15 amino acids long. Per the germline V gene, CDR1 is SGHDT and CDR2 is YYEEEE. This CDR3 is CASSLVTGQETEAFF. In DNA form, the CDR3 reads TGTGCCAGCAGCTTGGTGACAGGCCAGGAAACTGAAGCTTTCTTT.

This clone was detected a few times. The V gene is TRBV7-3, the J gene TRBJ2-2; D is perhaps TRBD2 (5 bases). Trimming pared 5 bases from V and 5 bases from J, leaving 12 bases between. The germline CDR1 and CDR2 sequences are SGHTA and FQGTGA. The CDR3 is 14 residues long. The CDR3 coding sequence is TGTGCCAGCAGCCTTACCCGAGGGACCGGGGAGCTGTTTTTT. Its protein is CASSLTRGTGELFF.

This chain joins TRBV28 and TRBJ2-7; 10 bases agree with TRBD2. The CDR3 runs 19 residues. Germline CDR1 reads MDHEN; CDR2 reads SYDVKM. V lost 5 bases and J lost 0; bases outside the gene matches: 16. The CDR3 reads CASSIFPSSGSATSYEQYF. The CDR3 DNA follows: TGTGCCAGCAGTATTTTCCCCTCTAGCGGGAGTGCGACCTCCTACGAGCAGTACTTC.

The chain couples TRBV5-1 to TRBJ2-7; tentatively, D is TRBD1 (5 bases). Germline-derived CDR1 and CDR2 are SGHRS and YFSETQ. Trimming removed 0 bases from V and 1 base from J, with 14 bases in between. The CDR3 contains 16 residues. The chain's CDR3 is CASSLADSKISYEQYF. CDR3 in DNA: TGCGCCAGCAGCTTGGCAGACAGCAAAATATCCTACGAGCAGTACTTC.

This chain connects TRBV7-9 to TRBJ1-1; the match to TRBD1 covers 8 bases. The V gene end was trimmed by 3 bases and the J gene end by 0 bases; junction bases not matched to a gene: 9. CDR1 and CDR2 from the germline V gene are SEHNR and FQNEAQ (reference sequence). The CDR3 is 17 amino acids. Written as DNA, the CDR3 is TGTGCCAGCAGCTTGTCAGGGGGCGGGAGCATGAACACTGAAGCTTTCTTT. It specifies CASSLSGGGSMNTEAFF.

As concerns this clone: Other DNA sequences within the sample encode an identical CDR3. V is TRBV19 and J is TRBJ2-7; perhaps TRBD1 as D (6 bases). The length of the CDR3 is 13 residues. The V end lost 1 base, the J end lost 6 bases, and 10 bases lay between the germline ends. Looked up from germline, CDR1 is LNHDA and CDR2 is SQIVND (reference sequence). The CDR3 loop is CASSIGRGAEQYF. Written as DNA, the CDR3 is TGTGCCAGTAGTATAGGCAGGGGTGCCGAGCAGTACTTC. Combining the CDR3 with reference TRBV19 and TRBJ2-7 gives the whole variable domain DGGITQSPKYLFRKEGQNVTLSCEQNLNHDAMYWYRQDPGQGLRLIYYSQIVNDFQKGDIAEGYSVSREKKESFPLTVTSAQKNPTAFYLCASSIGRGAEQYFGPGTRLTVT.

The chain carries TRBV28 and TRBJ1-5, with a possible D match to TRBD1 (5 bases). Trimming removed 3 bases at V and 4 bases at J, with 13 bases between. CDR1 MDHEN and CDR2 SYDVKM come from the germline V gene. The CDR3 is made up of 15 amino acids. The CDR3 region is CASSFKAGWNQPQHF. The CDR3 bases are TGTGCCAGCAGTTTTAAGGCAGGGTGGAATCAGCCCCAGCATTTT.

The CDR3 is CASSLGLSDQPQHF. The DNA of the CDR3 is TGTGCCAGCAGCTTAGGTTTAAGCGATCAGCCCCAGCATTTT. The V call is TRBV7-2, the J call TRBJ1-5; D is unclear. CDR3 size: 14 residues. Germline V lookup: CDR1 SGHTA, CDR2 FQGNSA. The germline V and J ends were trimmed by 1 base and 5 bases, with 9 bases remaining between them.

This clone was seen only a few times. The J gene is TRBJ2-7, the V gene TRBV29-1, with D tentatively TRBD2 (6 bases). This CDR3 contains 14 residues. The V end lost 7 bases, the J end lost 1 base, and 17 bases lay between the germline ends. Germline CDR1 is SQVTM and CDR2 is ANQGSEA. The CDR3 loop is CSASSGFLSYEQYF. CDR3 DNA: TGCAGCGCCTCGAGCGGGTTCTTGTCCTACGAGCAGTACTTC.

This clone occurred a few times. The CDR3 sequence: CASSLDRGLGGYTF. The CDR3 bases are TGTGCCAGCAGTTTGGACAGGGGGCTGGGTGGCTACACCTTC. V and J are TRBV28 and TRBJ1-2; the match to TRBD1 covers 11 bases. The CDR3 loop spans 14 amino acids. Germline assignment: CDR1 MDHEN and CDR2 SYDVKM. Unmatched junction bases numbered 4, after V lost 3 bases and J lost 7 bases.

The chain joins TRBV21-1 to TRBJ1-6; the table's D call TRBD1 went unverified against the DNA. TRBV21-1 is a listed pseudogene. CDR3 length: 17 residues. The CDR3 sequence is CASSKQQGWSYNSPLHF. CDR3 sequence (DNA): TGTGCCAGCAGCAAACAACAGGGTTGGTCCTATAATTCACCCCTCCACTTT.

The rearrangement joins TRBV28 to TRBJ1-2; possible D gene TRBD1, 6 bases. V lost 5 bases and J 1 base, leaving 11 bases between the germline ends. This CDR3 contains 14 residues. Germline lookup yields CDR1 MDHEN and CDR2 SYDVKM. The CDR3 DNA reads TGTGCCAGCAGTACATTACAGGGTAACTATGGCTACACCTTC. Translating gives CASSTLQGNYGYTF.

This clone was recorded once. The CDR3 here is CASSSMTATGELFF. CDR3 nucleotide sequence: TGCGCCAGCAGCTCTATGACTGCTACCGGGGAGCTGTTTTTT. V usage is TRBV5-1 and J usage is TRBJ2-2; D call uncertain. In germline, CDR1 is SGHRS, CDR2 YFSETQ. The CDR3 totals 14 residues. The V end was cut by 3 bases, the J end by 5 bases, with 11 bases between. Drawing the rest from reference TRBV5-1 and TRBJ2-2, the complete variable domain is KAGVTQTPRYLIKTRGQQVTLSCSPISGHRSVSWYQQTPGQGLQFLFEYFSETQRNKGNFPGRFSGRQFSNSRSEMNVSTLELGDSALYLCASSSMTATGELFFGEGSRLTVL.

The CDR3 reads CASSLGQGTDTQYF. In nucleotides, the CDR3 is TGTGCCAGTAGTCTCGGACAGGGGACAGATACGCAGTATTTT. The chain combines TRBV19 with TRBJ2-3; 9 bases align to TRBD1. The CDR3 extends over 14 amino acids. V shed 5 bases and J 3 bases; nucleotides not matched to a gene: 3. Looked up from germline, CDR1 is LNHDA and CDR2 is SQIVND (reference sequence).

This clone was seen a single time. This chain connects TRBV18 to TRBJ2-7; 10 bases agree with TRBD2. With 0 bases clipped from V and 7 bases from J, the junction kept 15 bases outside the gene matches. This CDR3 contains 18 residues. The germline V gene encodes CDR1 KGHSH and CDR2 LQKENI. This CDR3 reads CASSPPRLAGVSVEEQYF. CDR3 nucleotide sequence: TGTGCCAGCTCACCACCGAGGCTAGCGGGAGTATCCGTTGAAGAGCAGTACTTC.

The chain has TRBV5-1 and TRBJ1-2; 11 nucleotides align to TRBD1. Germline lookup yields CDR1 SGHRS and CDR2 YFSETQ. V lost 0 bases to trimming and J lost 6 bases; unmatched junction nucleotides: 7. CDR3 length: 16 amino acids. CDR3 DNA sequence: TGCGCCAGCAGCTTGGATGGGGACAGGGGGGCGAATGGCTACACCTTC. It yields the protein CASSLDGDRGANGYTF.